These 9 T cell receptor beta chains share one sample of origin, sequenced in a study of OX40 agonist ivuxolimab in advanced cancers. The library was built by means of the immunoSEQ multiplex PCR assay. TCRdb's version of the immuneACCESS table is confined to in-frame rearrangements and falls short of the full clone set. An unresolved V gene accounts for under half of the shortfall where checked; the remainder is of unknown origin. Present in this sample are 80,000 to 85,000 clones, roughly 84% of which were seen just once. The ten largest clones represent approximately 6.5% of the sample. Sequenced here: CD4+ or CD8+ T cells sorted from blood, sampled in a trial of the OX40 agonist ivuxolimab. The source is an adult with an advanced solid tumor such as melanoma, head and neck, liver or kidney cancer.

The rearrangement joins TRBV5-6 to TRBJ2-1, with D possibly TRBD2 on 6 matching bases. The V end lost 2 bases, the J end lost 2 bases, and 14 bases lay between the germline ends. The CDR3 loop spans 16 amino acids. Per germline, CDR1 SGHDT and CDR2 YYEEEE. The CDR3 coding sequence is TGTGCCAGCAGCTTACTGGTCGGGAGTGCCTACAATGAGCAGTTCTTC. Translation: CASSLLVGSAYNEQFF. Full variable domain (missing parts from reference TRBV5-6 and TRBJ2-1): DAGVTQSPTHLIKTRGQQVTLRCSPKSGHDTVSWYQQALGQGPQFIFQYYEEEERQRGNFPDRFSGHQFPNYSSELNVNALLLGDSALYLCASSLLVGSAYNEQFFGPGTRLTVL.

The V call is TRBV6-6, the J call TRBJ2-6; TRBD1 matches 11 bases. V lost 6 bases to trimming and J lost 4 bases; unmatched junction nucleotides: 5. The CDR3 has 16 residues. Germline CDR1 reads MNHNY; CDR2 reads SVGAGI (reference sequence). CDR3 amino acids: CASRGQGAQGANVLTF. CDR3 DNA sequence: TGTGCCAGCAGAGGACAGGGGGCGCAAGGGGCCAACGTCCTGACTTTC.

There are a few counts of this clone. The chain carries TRBV6-5 and TRBJ1-5, with unresolved D. The ends were cut back, 2 bases at V and 0 bases at J, with 5 bases in the middle. This CDR3 contains 14 residues. Germline CDR1 MNHEY, CDR2 SVGAGI. CDR3 DNA sequence: TGTGCCAGCAGTTACGTGAATAGCAATCAGCCCCAGCATTTT. Encoded protein: CASSYVNSNQPQHF.

This clone was observed a handful of times. The V call is TRBV5-1, the J call TRBJ1-2; D may be TRBD1 (6 bases). Germline V CDR1 and CDR2: SGHRS, YFSETQ. This CDR3 has 12 residues. V shed 2 bases and J shed 6 bases, with 8 bases lying between them. The CDR3 sequence is CASSLYRDGYTF. The CDR3 bases are TGCGCCAGCAGCTTATACAGGGATGGCTACACCTTC.

This chain connects TRBV4-3 to TRBJ2-2; 12 bases are shared with TRBD2. V dropped 4 bases and J dropped 6; count of bases not matched to a gene: 3. This CDR3 is built from 15 residues. Per the germline V gene, CDR1 is LGHNA and CDR2 is YSLEER. CDR3 protein: CASSPRLAGAGELFF. The CDR3 DNA reads as TGCGCCAGCAGCCCCCGACTAGCGGGAGCCGGGGAGCTGTTTTTT.

The CDR3 spells CASSLRAGDEQYF. In DNA form, the CDR3 reads TGTGCCAGCAGCTTAAGGGCAGGGGACGAGCAGTACTTC. The J gene is TRBJ2-7, the V gene TRBV7-3; TRBD1 might be the D (6 bases). V shed 1 base and J shed 5 bases, with 9 bases lying between them. CDR1 and CDR2 (germline): SGHTA, FQGTGA. The CDR3 spans 13 residues.

This clone is a singleton in its sample. This chain connects TRBV6-6 to TRBJ1-4; no definite D call. Trimming took off 6 bases at V and 5 bases at J, with 19 bases between the two ends. Germline CDR1 and CDR2: MNHNY and SVGAGI (reference sequence). This CDR3 is built from 16 residues. DNA of the CDR3: TGTGCCAGCAGCCGAGCCCAAGGGCGCCAGAATGAAAAACTGTTTTTT. It translates to CASSRAQGRQNEKLFF.

V is TRBV27 and J is TRBJ2-2; D may be TRBD2 (6 bases). Trimming left V 7 bases short and J 5 bases short, with 20 bases between. Looked up from germline, CDR1 is MNHEY and CDR2 is SMNVEV (reference sequence). CDR3 length: 16 amino acids. CDR3 coding DNA: TGTGCCAGCACCCTTACCCCCGGGACTGGGACCGGGGAGCTGTTTTTT. Translation gives CASTLTPGTGTGELFF.

The chain has TRBV6-5 and TRBJ1-3; perhaps TRBD1 as D (5 bases). CDR3 length: 14 amino acids. Trimming left V 6 bases short and J 4 bases short, with 13 bases between. Germline V lookup: CDR1 MNHEY, CDR2 SVGAGI. The CDR3 loop reads CASRRQNHGNTIYF. The CDR3 bases are TGTGCCAGCAGAAGACAGAACCACGGAAACACCATATATTTT.